This T cell receptor beta chain was found in a study of kidney transplant recipient with SARS-CoV-2 infection (dated by TCRdb to the early 2020s). Sequencing relied on an Illumina MiSeq. Profiling of the peripheral T cell repertoire targeted human TCRbeta genes. Regarding the original processing steps: Differential clonotype abundance was tested with beta-binomial modelling to account for variability over time. Expanded clonotypes were checked against the ImmuneCODE reference database of SARS-CoV-2-associated TCRs and mapped to regions of the viral genome. Additional repertoire analyses examined TRBV gene usage, CDR3 length, CDR3 amino acid overlap between time points, distributions of clonotype abundance, and Jaccard similarity. The public sequencing data were trimmed at Q25 with fastp and processed into clonotypes with MiXCR by TCRdb, which kept only in-frame beta chains. When rows share a CDR3 protein, they turn into one entry using the most common DNA and genes. Clone size and V and J calls follow TCRdb, not the original study. This sample lists 200,000 to 300,000 distinct CDR3 sequences; 29% were detected once. Clones ranked in the top ten supply nearly 7.5% of the sample.

The CDR3 numbers 13 residues from cysteine through phenylalanine. Left in the record is the CDR3 DNA by itself, 39 bases read in frame from the first base. As for this clonotype: There is no known antigen for this receptor. Possible read error: a much larger clone is one base away.

The time point label, as the study defines it: pre-pandemic baseline sample and day 111 after first positive SARS-CoV-2 test. The receptor was derived from a male patient aged 25-45 years who had COVID-19 and was a kidney transplant recipient. Following a transplant, a fraction of the T cells may be traceable to the graft donor. This sequence uses TRBV12-3 or TRBV12-4 and TRBJ1-3; the D gene remains uncertain. Sequenced here: a blood sample, sampled at baseline and between days 110 and 120 from a kidney transplant recipient. The DNA sequence is as follows: TGTACCAACACCCTTGGTCCTGGAAACACCATATATTTT. Translated, this gives CTNTLGPGNTIYF.